The 30 T cell receptor beta chains reported below all come from one sample, sequenced in a study of blood T cells in healthy people across ages. Together with a sample-barcoded 5' primer, a J-beta primer mix was included in a second PCR lasting about 6 to 11 cycles. TCRdb re-called the 5' RACE reads through MiXCR, storing one row per CDR3 protein. The table records more than 650,000 distinct CDR3 sequences, about 24% of them present only once. The sample taken for sequencing was blood. The receptors here all came from a man between 65 and 85 years old in good health.

This clonotype was observed a few times. V gene TRBV7-2 combines with J gene TRBJ2-3; TRBD2 matches 9 bases. This CDR3 region has 16 residues. V lost 2 bases to trimming and J lost 6 bases; unmatched junction nucleotides: 9. Germline assignment: CDR1 SGHTA and CDR2 FQGNSA. CDR3 protein: CASSLSLAGTGDTQYF. The CDR3 DNA follows: TGTGCCAGCAGCTTATCACTAGCGGGTACCGGGGATACGCAGTATTTT.

This chain joins TRBV20-1 and TRBJ2-1; D remains ambiguous. The CDR3 loop spans 15 amino acids. The ends were cut back, 6 bases at V and 3 bases at J, with 18 bases in the middle. In germline, CDR1 is DFQATT, CDR2 SNEGSKA (reference sequence). The CDR3 sequence: CSAQDLRVGYNEQFF. As DNA, the CDR3 is TGCAGTGCCCAGGACCTGAGAGTGGGCTACAATGAGCAGTTCTTC.

Worth noting for this clonotype: A junction boundary mismatches the germline segment, possibly from a read error. The chain links TRBV18 to TRBJ2-5; tentative D call: TRBD1 (6 bases). Looked up from germline, CDR1 is KGHSH and CDR2 is LQKENI. There are 14 residues in the CDR3. This CDR3 reads CASSPPLTTGITDF. The CDR3 DNA is TGTGCCAGCTCACCACCCTTGACGACAGGAATTACCGACTTC.

The chain employs TRBV11-3 and TRBJ2-2; 8 bases agree with TRBD2. V shed 3 bases and J 4 bases; nucleotides not matched to a gene: 7. The CDR3 extends over 16 amino acids. The germline V gene encodes CDR1 SGHNT and CDR2 YENEEA. Here the CDR3 DNA reads TGTGCCAGCAGCTTGGGCGGGGGGATTACCACCGGGGAGCTGTTTTTT. As protein: CASSLGGGITTGELFF.

This chain uses TRBV3-1 with TRBJ2-1; 10 bases fit TRBD1. The germline V gene has CDR1 LGHDT and CDR2 YNNKEL (reference sequence). V dropped 4 bases and J dropped 8; count of bases not matched to a gene: 8. This CDR3 contains 15 residues. CDR3: CASSPPGQGFYEQFF. The CDR3 nucleotides read TGTGCCAGCAGCCCACCGGGACAGGGGTTTTATGAGCAGTTCTTC.

In this sample, this clonotype turned up a few times. The rearrangement uses TRBV20-1 and TRBJ1-4; D remains unclear. The germline V gene has CDR1 DFQATT and CDR2 SNEGSKA (reference sequence). V dropped 5 bases and J dropped 7 bases, with 14 bases sitting between them. The length of the CDR3 is 13 residues. In nucleotides, the CDR3 is TGCAGTGCTTCCGGTCCCTGGGGTGAAAAACTGTTTTTT. Translating it yields CSASGPWGEKLFF.

This clonotype was seen only a few times. The chain joins TRBV20-1 to TRBJ2-5; a possible D gene is TRBD1 (6 bases). The CDR3 loop spans 14 amino acids. Trimming cost V 8 bases and J 3 bases, with 19 bases left between them. Germline values: CDR1 DFQATT, CDR2 SNEGSKA (reference sequence). In DNA form, the CDR3 reads TGCAGTACCACTGGGGCAGGGGTGGAAGAGACCCAGTACTTC. Translating it yields CSTTGAGVEETQYF.

This clonotype was observed a few times. This chain uses TRBV5-8 with TRBJ1-2; D is perhaps TRBD1 (6 bases). This CDR3 is 15 amino acids long. Trimming stripped 4 bases from V and 5 bases from J, with 18 bases between. Germline assignment: CDR1 SGHTS and CDR2 YDEGEE. The CDR3 region is CASSRRDNSLYGYTF. Written as DNA, the CDR3 is TGTGCCAGCAGCCGCCGGGACAATAGTCTATATGGCTACACCTTC.

This chain uses TRBV6-5 with TRBJ1-2; D perhaps matches TRBD1 (6 bases). The CDR3 has 14 residues. Trimming left V 4 bases short and J 0 bases short, with 9 bases between. Germline loops: CDR1 MNHEY, CDR2 SVGAGI. This chain's CDR3 is CASSSGGANYGYTF. CDR3 in DNA: TGTGCCAGCAGTTCTGGGGGCGCTAACTATGGCTACACCTTC.

This clonotype came up a few times. The V gene is TRBV27, the J gene TRBJ2-2; unclear D gene. Between the trimmed V and J ends, which lost 7 bases and 2 bases, there was a span of 8 bases. Germline V gene data show CDR1 as MNHEY and CDR2 as SMNVEV (reference sequence). CDR3 length equals 13 residues. The CDR3 reads CASTRPNTGELFF. CDR3 nucleotide sequence: TGTGCCAGCACGAGACCAAACACCGGGGAGCTGTTTTTT.

The V and J genes are TRBV20-1 and TRBJ1-1, with D uncertain. CDR3 length: 13 residues. The germline V and J ends were trimmed by 6 bases and 0 bases, with 11 bases remaining between them. The V gene's germline CDR1 is DFQATT and CDR2 SNEGSKA (reference sequence). DNA for the CDR3: TGCAGTGCCCGCGGAGCGATGAACACTGAAGCTTTCTTT. It codes for CSARGAMNTEAFF.

This chain connects TRBV29-1 to TRBJ2-7; perhaps TRBD1 as D (5 bases). The CDR3 has 13 residues. Germline loops: CDR1 SQVTM, CDR2 ANQGSEA. Trimming cost V 4 bases and J 5 bases, with 15 bases left between them. CDR3: CSVVTAHTHEQYV. The DNA for the CDR3 is TGCAGCGTTGTGACAGCCCACACCCACGAGCAGTACGTC.

This clonotype was seen more than once but under ten times. V usage is TRBV7-2 and J usage is TRBJ1-4, with 9 bases matching TRBD1. The CDR3 is 16 amino acids. Germline CDR1 is SGHTA and CDR2 is FQGNSA. V shed 4 bases, J shed 8 bases, and the junction held 11 bases outside the gene matches. This CDR3 reads CASSSGRTGDVEKLFF. The CDR3 bases are TGTGCCAGCAGCTCAGGGCGGACAGGGGACGTAGAAAAACTGTTTTTT. The full variable domain, rest sourced from reference TRBV7-2 and TRBJ1-4, is GAGVSQSPSNKVTEKGKDVELRCDPISGHTALYWYRQSLGQGLEFLIYFQGNSAPDKSGLPSDRFSAERTGGSVSTLTIQRTQQEDSAVYLCASSSGRTGDVEKLFFGSGTQLSVL.

This clonotype was seen a handful of times. V gene TRBV12-3 or TRBV12-4 combines with J gene TRBJ2-4; D is possibly TRBD1 (6 bases). V was clipped by 7 bases and J by 10 bases, with 23 bases between them. CDR3 length: 15 amino acids. The CDR3 is CASTKSTGSNGIQYF. The CDR3 DNA is TGTGCCAGCACCAAGTCGACAGGTTCTAATGGTATTCAGTACTTC.

The chain joins TRBV28 to TRBJ2-1; TRBD1 agrees at 11 bases. The V gene end was trimmed by 7 bases and the J gene end by 7 bases; junction bases not matched to a gene: 9. The CDR3 sequence is 15 residues long. Germline CDR1 reads MDHEN; CDR2 reads SYDVKM. The CDR3 bases are TGTGCCAGCAACCTGCCTGGACAGGGGGCGAATGAGCAGTTCTTC. Translating it yields CASNLPGQGANEQFF.

The chain has TRBV5-1 and TRBJ2-2; possibly TRBD1 for D (6 bases). Germline V gene lookup returns CDR1 SGHRS and CDR2 YFSETQ. Trimming left V 4 bases short and J 3 bases short, with 10 bases between. The CDR3 extends over 14 amino acids. The CDR3 protein is CASSARGHTGELFF. In nucleotides, the CDR3 is TGCGCCAGCAGCGCCAGGGGCCACACCGGGGAGCTGTTTTTT.

The chain uses TRBV20-1 and TRBJ1-2, with a weak D call TRBD1 (6 bases). The CDR3 covers 14 residues. In germline, CDR1 is DFQATT, CDR2 SNEGSKA (reference sequence). V was clipped by 2 bases and J by 7 bases, with 17 bases between them. The CDR3 nucleotides are TGCAGTGCTAGATCCTCGACAGGAGAAGGTGGCTACACCTTC. Amino acids: CSARSSTGEGGYTF.

This clonotype was observed a handful of times. The chain recombines TRBV28 with TRBJ2-7; D call uncertain. V was pared by 5 bases and J by 2 bases, with 10 bases between. This CDR3 contains 13 residues. The germline V gene encodes CDR1 MDHEN and CDR2 SYDVKM. The chain's CDR3 is CASSPTVAYEQYF. The CDR3 DNA sequence: TGTGCCAGCAGTCCCACGGTAGCCTACGAGCAGTACTTC.

The rearrangement links TRBV14 to TRBJ2-7; D not resolved. Trimming stripped 1 base from V and 2 bases from J, with 12 bases between. This CDR3 comprises 15 residues. The V gene's germline CDR1 is SGHDN and CDR2 FVKESK. CDR3 coding DNA: TGTGCCAGCAGCCAAGGCCCGGAAGGGCCCTACGAGCAGTACGTC. Translation gives CASSQGPEGPYEQYV.

This clonotype turned up a few times. This chain connects TRBV18 to TRBJ1-2, with D possibly TRBD1 on 6 matching bases. The germline CDR1 and CDR2 sequences are KGHSH and LQKENI. The CDR3 consists of 13 residues. V gave up 6 bases and J gave up 6 bases, with 14 bases separating them. As DNA, the CDR3 is TGTGCCAGCTCCCTCAGGGGTTTGGATGGCTACACCTTC. Translated: CASSLRGLDGYTF.

This clonotype was observed a handful of times. This rearrangement joins TRBV12-3 or TRBV12-4 to TRBJ1-4; weak D call: TRBD1 (5 bases). The CDR3 spans 12 residues. Trimming stripped 3 bases from V and 8 bases from J, with 7 bases between. The CDR3 loop is CASSFRDEKLFF. In DNA form, the CDR3 reads TGTGCCAGCAGTTTCCGGGACGAAAAACTGTTTTTT.

This clonotype was seen a handful of times. The chain combines TRBV29-1 with TRBJ1-3, with 9 bases that match TRBD1. V gave up 6 bases and J gave up 1 base; unmatched junction bases: 1. This CDR3 spans 13 amino acids. Germline V gene sequence: CDR1 SQVTM, CDR2 ANQGSEA. The CDR3 DNA reads TGCAGCGTGACAGGGGGTTCTGGAAACACCATATATTTT. Its protein is CSVTGGSGNTIYF.

J is TRBJ2-1 and V is TRBV20-1, with D tentatively TRBD2 (7 bases). Trimming took 3 bases from V and 4 from J, leaving 16 bases between them. The V gene's germline CDR1 is DFQATT and CDR2 SNEGSKA (reference sequence). The CDR3 spans 15 residues. The CDR3 loop is CSAREGGGFYNEQFF. The CDR3 DNA follows: TGCAGTGCTAGGGAAGGGGGAGGGTTTTACAATGAGCAGTTCTTC.

Comment on this clonotype: Relative to the germline gene, one junction end is altered; a read error may explain this. The V and J genes are TRBV28 and TRBJ2-7, with unresolved D. The CDR3 is 14 amino acids. The germline V gene encodes CDR1 MDHEN and CDR2 SYDVKM. CDR3 nucleotide sequence: TGTGCCTGCAGTTCCAAGGCGGCCGTCTACGAGCAGTACTTC. This encodes CACSSKAAVYEQYF.

J is TRBJ2-5 and V is TRBV24-1; 10 bases are shared with TRBD2. The germline gives CDR1 KGHDR, CDR2 SFDVKD. The V and J ends lost 10 bases and 4 bases, in that order; junction bases with no gene match: 8. This CDR3 has 14 amino acids. The CDR3 bases are TGTGCCACAACTAGCGGGGCTCCGGGAGAGACCCAGTACTTC. Translation gives CATTSGAPGETQYF.

This clonotype was counted only a few times. This chain joins TRBV21-1 and TRBJ1-3; TRBD1, the table's D call, was not compared with the DNA. TRBV21-1 is described as a pseudogene. This CDR3 has 16 residues. CDR3 amino acids: CASSTNSDSYPNTIYF. For the CDR3, the DNA is TGTGCCAGCAGCACCAATTCCGACAGTTATCCAAACACCATATATTTT.

The chain joins TRBV6-5 to TRBJ2-2, with 10 bases lining up with TRBD2. CDR1 and CDR2 from the germline V gene are MNHEY and SVGAGI. This CDR3 region has 15 residues. Losses at the gene ends were 6 bases for V and 9 bases for J; bases not matched to a gene: 10. The CDR3 spells CASRTSGTLPRELFF. The CDR3 DNA reads TGTGCCAGCAGAACTAGCGGGACCCTTCCGCGGGAGCTGTTTTTT.

V usage is TRBV2 and J usage is TRBJ2-1; either TRBD1 or TRBD2 may supply D (6 bases each). Per the germline V gene, CDR1 is SNHLY and CDR2 is FYNNEI. This CDR3 spans 18 amino acids. V was pared by 3 bases and J by 0 bases, with 18 bases between. The CDR3: CASSDPGAATSSYNEQFF. CDR3 nucleotide sequence: TGTGCCAGCAGTGACCCGGGGGCGGCGACAAGCTCCTACAATGAGCAGTTCTTC.

CDR3 protein: CASSSPLHTGELFF. In nucleotides, the CDR3 is TGCGCCAGCAGCTCTCCCCTACACACCGGGGAGCTGTTTTTT. The rearrangement uses TRBV5-1 and TRBJ2-2; no reliable D call. Trimming stripped 3 bases from V and 3 bases from J, with 9 bases between. Germline CDR1 reads SGHRS; CDR2 reads YFSETQ. The CDR3 totals 14 residues.

The V call is TRBV27, the J call TRBJ1-5, with TRBD1 identical over 7 bases. Trimming at V came to 6 bases and at J to 3 bases, leaving 2 bases not matched to a gene. The CDR3 runs 13 residues. The germline CDR1 and CDR2 sequences are MNHEY and SMNVEV (reference sequence). In nucleotides, the CDR3 is TGTGCCAGCAGGGGACAGAACAATCAGCCCCAGCATTTT. Translating gives CASRGQNNQPQHF.